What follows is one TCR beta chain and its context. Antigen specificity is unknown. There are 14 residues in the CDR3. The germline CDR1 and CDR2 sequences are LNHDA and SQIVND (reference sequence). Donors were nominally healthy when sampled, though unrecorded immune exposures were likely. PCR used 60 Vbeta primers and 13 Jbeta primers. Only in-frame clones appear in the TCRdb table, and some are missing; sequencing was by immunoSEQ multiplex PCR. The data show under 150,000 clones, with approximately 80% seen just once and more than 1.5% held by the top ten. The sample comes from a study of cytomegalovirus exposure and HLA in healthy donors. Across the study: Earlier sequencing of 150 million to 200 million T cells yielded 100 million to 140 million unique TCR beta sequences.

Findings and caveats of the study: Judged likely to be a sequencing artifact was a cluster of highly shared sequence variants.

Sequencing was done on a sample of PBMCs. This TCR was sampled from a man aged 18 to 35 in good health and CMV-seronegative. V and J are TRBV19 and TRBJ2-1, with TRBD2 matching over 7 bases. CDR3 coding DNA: TGTGCATCCGGGGAAGGGAGGGGCGAGGATGAGCAGTTCTTC. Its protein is CASGEGRGEDEQFF.